The clone carrying this T cell receptor (beta chain) was seen a single time. Its antigen is unidentified. Clones were read by immunoSEQ multiplex PCR, and TCRdb kept only the in-frame ones, dropping some. This table holds some 60,000 clones, 84% found once. These data belong to a study of OX40 agonist ivuxolimab in advanced cancers. Points from the study as a whole: Expanded clones tended on average to be more numerous among CD8+ T cells than CD4+.

The origin of this receptor is an adult with an advanced solid tumor such as melanoma, head and neck, liver or kidney cancer. The sequencing used CD4+ or CD8+ T cells sorted from blood, collected in a trial of the OX40 agonist ivuxolimab.

The CDR3 sequence: CASSFLFQGARDEQYF. In DNA form, the CDR3 reads TGCGCCAGCAGCTTTCTCTTTCAGGGGGCTCGGGACGAGCAGTACTTC. The chain employs TRBV5-1 and TRBJ2-7, with 8 bases lining up with TRBD1. CDR3 length equals 16 residues. Losses at the gene ends were 2 bases for V and 5 bases for J; bases not matched to a gene: 12. The germline CDR1 and CDR2 sequences are SGHRS and YFSETQ.